Shown below are 30 T cell receptor beta chains from a single sample sequenced in a study of blood T cells in healthy people across ages. A J-beta primer mix and a sample-barcoded 5' primer were used in a second PCR of about 6 to 12 cycles. In TCRdb, the 5' RACE reads were re-called with MiXCR into one record per CDR3 protein. The table lists about a million distinct CDR3 sequences, around 49% of them singletons. The sample consisted of blood. All receptors derive from a man under 40 in good health.

CDR3 amino acids: CASSPQADTGELFF. CDR3 bases: TGTGCCAGCAGCCCCCAGGCTGACACCGGGGAGCTGTTTTTT. V usage is TRBV4-2 and J usage is TRBJ2-2; D not resolved. The CDR3 contains 14 residues. CDR1 and CDR2 from the germline V gene are LGHNA and YNFKEQ. V lost 4 bases, J lost 3 bases, and 9 bases lay in between.

The chain uses TRBV4-1 and TRBJ2-7; TRBD1 agrees at 9 bases. Germline V CDR1 and CDR2: MGHRA, YSYEKL. The CDR3 is 14 amino acids. V shed 5 bases and J 4 bases; nucleotides not matched to a gene: 6. For the CDR3, the DNA is TGCGCCAGCAGCTGGACAGGGGAGGAGTACGAGCAGTACTTC. Translating it yields CASSWTGEEYEQYF.

CDR3 region: CASSPKTKRYHEQFF. CDR3 DNA sequence: TGTGCCAGCAGTCCCAAAACTAAAAGGTACCATGAGCAGTTCTTC. The rearrangement links TRBV6-5 to TRBJ2-1, with D uncertain. The germline V gene has CDR1 MNHEY and CDR2 SVGAGI. Trimming shortened V by 5 bases and J by 8 bases, and 19 bases separated the two germline ends. This CDR3 contains 15 residues.

The chain uses TRBV7-2 and TRBJ2-3, with 10 bases lining up with TRBD1. Per germline, CDR1 SGHTA and CDR2 FQGNSA. The V and J ends lost 1 base and 2 bases, in that order; junction bases with no gene match: 6. The CDR3 spans 17 residues. In DNA form, the CDR3 reads TGTGCCAGCAGCTTAGGGGCGGGACAGGGGCCCACAGATACGCAGTATTTT. It codes for CASSLGAGQGPTDTQYF.

The chain has TRBV10-3 and TRBJ2-1, with 8 nucleotides matching TRBD2. The V segment lost 4 bases and the J segment 8 bases; nucleotides outside the gene matches: 10. The CDR3 spans 15 residues. Germline V gives CDR1 ENHRY, CDR2 SYGVKD. The CDR3 sequence is CAISGGTRPFDEQFF. The CDR3 DNA reads TGTGCCATCAGTGGAGGGACTAGGCCCTTCGATGAGCAGTTCTTC.

V gene TRBV5-6 combines with J gene TRBJ2-1, with a tentative D call TRBD2 (5 bases). Germline assignment: CDR1 SGHDT and CDR2 YYEEEE. The CDR3 has 15 residues. Trimming removed 6 bases at V and 3 bases at J, with 16 bases between. Written as DNA, the CDR3 is TGTGCCAGCACCGGGGAAGGTGCCAGCTACAATGAGCAGTTCTTC. Protein: CASTGEGASYNEQFF.

CDR3 sequence: CSVVLGASGGFNEQYF. CDR3 bases: TGCAGCGTTGTCCTGGGGGCTAGCGGGGGGTTTAACGAGCAGTACTTC. This chain links TRBV29-1 with TRBJ2-7, with 11 nucleotides matching TRBD2. After removal of 4 bases from V and 5 bases from J, the junction contained 13 bases not matched to a gene. The germline V gene has CDR1 SQVTM and CDR2 ANQGSEA. The CDR3 totals 16 residues.

This clonotype was seen at least ten times. The chain joins TRBV7-8 to TRBJ2-3, with 9 bases aligning to TRBD2. Per the germline V gene, CDR1 is SGHVS and CDR2 is FQNEAQ. V lost 2 bases and J lost 3; bases outside the gene matches: 3. The CDR3 is made up of 15 amino acids. The CDR3 region has the DNA TGTGCCAGCAGCTTACTAGCGGGGACGACAGATACGCAGTATTTT. It yields the protein CASSLLAGTTDTQYF. Drawing the rest from reference TRBV7-8 and TRBJ2-3, the complete variable domain is GAGVSQSPRYKVAKRGQDVALRCDPISGHVSLFWYQQALGQGPEFLTYFQNEAQLDKSGLPSDRFFAERPEGSVSTLKIQRTQQEDSAVYLCASSLLAGTTDTQYFGPGTRLTVL.

The rearrangement joins TRBV28 to TRBJ2-7, with 7 bases lining up with TRBD1. Germline lookup yields CDR1 MDHEN and CDR2 SYDVKM. V was pared by 6 bases and J by 2 bases, with 7 bases of the junction left unmatched. This CDR3 is 14 amino acids long. DNA of the CDR3: TGTGCCAGCAGGTGGGGACAGTGGCCCTACGAGCAGTACTTC. Amino acids: CASRWGQWPYEQYF.

The chain couples TRBV7-2 to TRBJ2-7; no reliable D call. Germline V lookup: CDR1 SGHTA, CDR2 FQGNSA. The CDR3 sequence is 15 residues long. V was pared by 1 base and J by 2 bases, with 12 bases between. This CDR3 reads CASSLVGKQTYEQYF. Written as DNA, the CDR3 is TGTGCCAGCAGCTTAGTGGGGAAGCAAACCTACGAGCAGTACTTC.

The chain couples TRBV7-2 to TRBJ2-3; D is possibly TRBD1 or TRBD2 (5 bases each). Germline CDR1 is SGHTA and CDR2 is FQGNSA. The CDR3 length is 16 residues. The germline V and J ends were trimmed by 4 bases and 5 bases, with 19 bases remaining between them. Written as DNA, the CDR3 is TGTGCCAGCAGCTCGCCTTCGCGCCGGGGCAAAGATACGCAGTATTTT. Encoded protein: CASSSPSRRGKDTQYF.

This chain links TRBV6-2 or TRBV6-3 with TRBJ2-7, with 8 bases identical to TRBD1. The germline V gene has CDR1 MNHEY and CDR2 SVGEGT. The V segment lost 0 bases and the J segment 3 bases; nucleotides outside the gene matches: 13. This CDR3 region has 18 residues. Here the CDR3 reads CASSYSWKWGQVNYEQYF. The CDR3 DNA follows: TGTGCCAGCAGTTACTCGTGGAAGTGGGGACAGGTCAACTACGAGCAGTACTTC.

This chain connects TRBV2 to TRBJ1-5; 8 nucleotides line up with TRBD1. V shed 1 base and J 7 bases; nucleotides not matched to a gene: 3. This CDR3 region has 14 residues. Germline V gives CDR1 SNHLY, CDR2 FYNNEI. The CDR3 DNA follows: TGTGCCAGCAGTGAAGGGACAGGGAGGCAGCCCCAGCATTTT. It yields the protein CASSEGTGRQPQHF.

This chain uses TRBV7-2 with TRBJ2-5, with D possibly TRBD1 on 6 matching bases. The assigned J gene may be wrong: the sequence end matches TRBJ2-7 better. The CDR3 spans 14 residues. Germline assignment: CDR1 SGHTA and CDR2 FQGNSA. DNA of the CDR3: TGTGCCAGCAGACCGGGACAAGGGATGTACGAGCAGTACTTC. Its translation is CASRPGQGMYEQYF.

As regards this clonotype: This could be a read error, since a much larger clone is one nucleotide away. The genes are TRBV6-2 or TRBV6-3 and TRBJ2-1; D gene ambiguous. The CDR3 runs to 12 residues. Germline V gene sequence: CDR1 MNHEY, CDR2 SVGEGT. In DNA form, the CDR3 reads TGTGCCAGCAGTTACCTAGGGAATGAGCGGTTCTTC. Translating gives CASSYLGNERFF.

The chain is built from TRBV4-2 and TRBJ1-1; the match to TRBD1 covers 10 bases. The germline V gene has CDR1 LGHNA and CDR2 YNFKEQ. J gave up 3 bases and V 3 bases, and 13 bases lay outside the gene matches. This CDR3 is 18 amino acids long. CDR3 region: CASSQLDRGQTQDTEAFF. The CDR3 coding sequence is TGTGCCAGCAGCCAGCTTGACAGGGGGCAAACGCAGGACACTGAAGCTTTCTTT.

The rearrangement joins TRBV2 to TRBJ2-1, with TRBD1 identical over 8 bases. The germline V gene encodes CDR1 SNHLY and CDR2 FYNNEI. V dropped 2 bases and J dropped 0; count of bases not matched to a gene: 3. The CDR3 runs 16 residues. The CDR3 region is CASSETTGGSYNEQFF. The CDR3 coding sequence is TGTGCCAGCAGTGAAACCACAGGGGGCTCCTACAATGAGCAGTTCTTC.

This chain links TRBV5-6 with TRBJ2-7; 7 bases agree with TRBD2. The CDR3 loop spans 15 amino acids. CDR1 is SGHDT and CDR2 is YYEEEE in the germline V gene. The V gene end was trimmed by 4 bases and the J gene end by 0 bases; junction bases not matched to a gene: 7. CDR3 sequence reads: CASSLSSGPSYEQYF. The DNA of the CDR3 is TGTGCCAGCAGCCTATCTAGCGGACCCTCCTACGAGCAGTACTTC.

The chain uses TRBV12-3 or TRBV12-4 and TRBJ2-7; D ambiguous. This CDR3 contains 11 residues. The V gene lost 4 bases and the J gene lost 8 bases, with 9 bases spanning the gap. The CDR3 region has the DNA TGTGCCAGCAGTTCACCCTTTAAGCAGTACTTC. Its protein is CASSSPFKQYF.

This clonotype was counted a few times. V gene TRBV25-1 combines with J gene TRBJ1-2; weak D call: TRBD1 (6 bases). V gave up 3 bases and J gave up 4 bases, with 15 bases separating them. CDR3 size: 15 residues. Germline V gives CDR1 MGHDK, CDR2 SYGVNS. In nucleotides, the CDR3 is TGTGCCAGCAGTGATCTTGGCAGGGGCATCTATGGCTACACCTTC. As protein: CASSDLGRGIYGYTF.

This clonotype was found once. The chain joins TRBV7-9 to TRBJ2-3, with D possibly matching TRBD2 (5 bases). The CDR3 loop spans 15 amino acids. CDR1 SEHNR and CDR2 FQNEAQ come from the germline V gene (reference sequence). V was trimmed by 5 bases and J by 0 bases, leaving 12 bases between them. CDR3 residues: CASSPTRASTDTQYF. CDR3 in DNA: TGTGCCAGCAGCCCAACTAGGGCTAGCACAGATACGCAGTATTTT.

In its sample, this clonotype was seen a few times. This chain joins TRBV20-1 and TRBJ2-2, with 7 bases fitting TRBD1. V trimming: 6 bases; J trimming: 4 bases; junction bases outside the gene matches: 11. The germline V gene encodes CDR1 DFQATT and CDR2 SNEGSKA (reference sequence). CDR3 length: 15 amino acids. Here the CDR3 reads CSALNLAGGTGELFF. The CDR3 DNA follows: TGCAGTGCGCTTAACCTGGCAGGGGGCACCGGGGAGCTGTTTTTT.

This sequence joins TRBV7-9 and TRBJ1-4; no clear D gene. The CDR3 spans 14 residues. V lost 5 bases and J 7 bases, leaving 14 bases between the germline ends. Germline V gene lookup returns CDR1 SEHNR and CDR2 FQNEAQ (reference sequence). CDR3 in amino acids: CASSIQGFTEKLFF. CDR3 bases: TGTGCCAGCAGCATACAAGGATTTACTGAAAAACTGTTTTTT.

The J gene is TRBJ1-6, the V gene TRBV4-1, with a possible D match to TRBD1 (6 bases). Looked up from germline, CDR1 is MGHRA and CDR2 is YSYEKL. This CDR3 is 13 amino acids long. DNA of the CDR3: TGCGCTTCCGGGCAGGGGAGGAAGTCACCCCTCCACTTT. It specifies CASGQGRKSPLHF.

The chain couples TRBV20-1 to TRBJ2-3; TRBD2 matches at 13 bases. This CDR3 region has 15 residues. Germline V gene lookup returns CDR1 DFQATT and CDR2 SNEGSKA (reference sequence). V lost 3 bases, J lost 4 bases, and 4 bases stayed unmatched. The DNA of the CDR3 is TGCAGTGCTAGTGGCACTAGCGGGGGGGCAGATACGCAGTATTTT. It is translated as CSASGTSGGADTQYF.

This clonotype was seen only a few times. The chain carries TRBV28 and TRBJ2-7, with unresolved D. Trimming removed 1 base from V and 3 bases from J, with 10 bases in between. In germline, CDR1 is MDHEN, CDR2 SYDVKM. The CDR3 has 14 amino acids. CDR3 DNA sequence: TGTGCCAGCAGTTTATATCGGCAAAGCTACGAGCAGTACTTC. It encodes CASSLYRQSYEQYF.

The chain recombines TRBV7-9 with TRBJ1-5, with unresolved D. Germline CDR1 SEHNR, CDR2 FQNEAQ (reference sequence). V shed 9 bases and J shed 3 bases, with 9 bases lying between them. The CDR3 is 12 amino acids. The CDR3 DNA sequence: TGTGCCAGTAGCCCTTTCAATCAGCCCCAGCATTTT. It encodes CASSPFNQPQHF.

The chain links TRBV29-1 to TRBJ2-3; TRBD1 agrees at 10 bases. CDR3 length: 14 residues. Trimming removed 5 bases from V and 11 bases from J; junction bases left unmatched: 13. CDR1 is SQVTM and CDR2 is ANQGSEA in the germline V gene. For the CDR3, the DNA is TGCAGCGTTTCCGGGACAGGGGAAGGAGTGGTGCAGTATTTT. It yields the protein CSVSGTGEGVVQYF.

The chain carries TRBV14 and TRBJ2-7; D possibly corresponds to TRBD2 (5 bases). Germline V gene sequence: CDR1 SGHDN, CDR2 FVKESK. Trimming took off 1 base at V and 6 bases at J, with 10 bases between the two ends. The CDR3 is 13 residues long. Written as DNA, the CDR3 is TGTGCCAGCAGCCAAGTACGCCGGGGCGAGCAGTACTTC. Amino acids: CASSQVRRGEQYF.

There are a few counts of this clonotype. The genes are TRBV10-3 and TRBJ2-4, with D possibly matching TRBD1 (6 bases). The ends were cut back, 4 bases at V and 13 bases at J, with 11 bases in the middle. Germline V gene data show CDR1 as ENHRY and CDR2 as SYGVKD. The CDR3 contains 11 residues. The CDR3 coding sequence is TGTGCCATCAGTGCAGGGGTTGAGCAGTACTTC. This gives the protein CAISAGVEQYF.